The entry that follows covers one T cell receptor beta chain sequence. Sample-barcoded 5' priming and a J-beta primer mix drove a second PCR of about 6 to 12 cycles. From the 5' RACE reads, TCRdb called clonotypes with MiXCR, one entry per CDR3 protein. The sample carries about 1.4 million distinct CDR3 sequences, 55% to 75% recorded once. This record belongs to a study of blood T cells in healthy people across ages. This CDR3 spans 16 amino acids. The germline gives CDR1 SGHTA, CDR2 FQGNSA. Trimming left V 1 base short and J 3 bases short, with 14 bases between. Each individual donor underwent a draw of around 9.8 milliliters of peripheral blood.

This clonotype originated in a man aged 18 to 35 in good health. The chain links TRBV7-2 to TRBJ2-3, with D perhaps TRBD2 (6 bases). Sequenced: blood. CDR3 residues: CASSLGARGMTDTQYF. CDR3 DNA: TGTGCCAGCAGCTTAGGGGCGCGGGGAATGACAGATACGCAGTATTTT.